The 26 T cell receptor beta chains below come from one sample, sequenced in a study of blood T cells in healthy people across ages. A second PCR, run for about 7 to 11 cycles, used a sample-barcoded 5' primer plus a J-beta primer mix. From the 5' RACE reads, TCRdb called clonotypes with MiXCR, one entry per CDR3 protein. The sample records under 700,000 distinct CDR3 sequences, more than 20% being singletons. In addition, the sample was reused for a study of T cells of mothers and their children.

The sequencing input was blood. These receptors were obtained from a boy aged 5-17 years in good health.

The chain uses TRBV11-2 and TRBJ2-2; D is undetermined. The CDR3 is 20 amino acids. Germline-derived CDR1 and CDR2 are SGHAT and FQNNGV. V shed 3 bases and J shed 1 base, with 24 bases lying between them. The chain's CDR3 is CASSLTRLSYGPGNTGELFF. The DNA for the CDR3 is TGTGCCAGCAGCTTGACAAGGCTGTCCTACGGGCCCGGGAACACCGGGGAGCTGTTTTTT.

In its sample, this clonotype was seen a few times. J is TRBJ2-7 and V is TRBV7-8, with D possibly matching TRBD1 (6 bases). Germline lookup yields CDR1 SGHVS and CDR2 FQNEAQ. Trimming shortened V by 8 bases and J by 3 bases, and 11 bases separated the two germline ends. The CDR3 length is 12 residues. CDR3 nucleotides: TGTGCCAGCGGACAGAACCACTACGAGCAGTACTTC. Translated, it gives CASGQNHYEQYF.

A single count supports this clonotype. This sequence joins TRBV14 and TRBJ1-1; D call uncertain. CDR1 and CDR2 (germline): SGHDN, FVKESK. Trimming removed 0 bases at V and 0 bases at J, with 14 bases between. This CDR3 is built from 17 residues. Here the CDR3 DNA reads TGTGCCAGCAGCCAAGACTGGTCCCCCTGGATGAACACTGAAGCTTTCTTT. It specifies CASSQDWSPWMNTEAFF.

A note on this clonotype: A read error may produce the germline difference seen at one junction end. The chain is built from TRBV29-1 and TRBJ1-2; tentatively, D is TRBD1 (6 bases). Germline-derived CDR1 and CDR2 are SQVTM and ANQGSEA. The CDR3 length is 11 residues. This CDR3 is CSFEGRGLYTF. For the CDR3, the DNA is TGCAGCTTTGAAGGCAGGGGATTGTACACCTTC.

The chain recombines TRBV9 with TRBJ1-4; D is unclear. The CDR3 runs 13 residues. Trimming shortened V by 4 bases and J by 8 bases, and 12 bases separated the two germline ends. CDR1 is SGDLS, CDR2 YYNGEE, per germline. The CDR3 nucleotides read TGTGCCAGCAGCTACCTAAATGTCGAAAAACTGTTTTTT. It is translated as CASSYLNVEKLFF.

This clonotype has only a few counts. This chain connects TRBV7-2 to TRBJ2-7, with D unresolved. V lost 4 bases to trimming and J lost 1 base, with 11 bases between them. This CDR3 has 14 residues. Germline loops: CDR1 SGHTA, CDR2 FQGNSA. In DNA, the CDR3 is TGTGCCAGCAGCTCCCACTTTACTTCCTACGAGCAGTACTTC. Its translation is CASSSHFTSYEQYF.

This clonotype was observed a few times. The chain joins TRBV9 to TRBJ1-6; D is unresolved. V lost 0 bases to trimming and J lost 9 bases, with 13 bases between them. In germline, CDR1 is SGDLS, CDR2 YYNGEE. The CDR3 length is 15 residues. Here the CDR3 reads CASSVAGQFRSPLHF. CDR3 coding DNA: TGTGCCAGCAGCGTAGCGGGCCAGTTTCGTTCACCCCTCCACTTT.

This rearrangement joins TRBV9 to TRBJ2-5; D is ambiguous. Germline CDR1 and CDR2: SGDLS and YYNGEE. The CDR3 spans 15 residues. The V end was cut by 3 bases, the J end by 1 base, with 13 bases between. The CDR3 here is CASSAIPGLQETQYF. In DNA, the CDR3 is TGTGCCAGCAGCGCTATCCCGGGCCTCCAAGAGACCCAGTACTTC.

This clonotype was found a few times. The chain uses TRBV27 and TRBJ1-1; 7 bases fit TRBD1. V dropped 3 bases and J dropped 1; count of bases not matched to a gene: 5. Looked up from germline, CDR1 is MNHEY and CDR2 is SMNVEV (reference sequence). The CDR3 covers 15 residues. The DNA of the CDR3 is TGTGCCAGCAGTTTTTGGAGGGGGCGGAACACTGAAGCTTTCTTT. Protein sequence: CASSFWRGRNTEAFF.

This clonotype has just a few counts. The CDR3 sequence: CASSLEPQTATNEKLFF. The CDR3 region has the DNA TGTGCCAGCAGCTTAGAGCCACAGACAGCAACTAATGAAAAACTGTTTTTT. The genes are TRBV7-6 and TRBJ1-4; possibly TRBD1 for D (5 bases). V was cut by 1 base and J by 0 bases, with 12 bases left in between. CDR1 is SGHVS and CDR2 is FNYEAQ in the germline V gene. The CDR3 loop spans 17 amino acids.

The chain joins TRBV27 to TRBJ2-1, with a possible D match to TRBD1 (5 bases). V gave up 0 bases and J gave up 2 bases, with 11 bases separating them. The CDR3 contains 16 residues. Looked up from germline, CDR1 is MNHEY and CDR2 is SMNVEV (reference sequence). The CDR3 protein is CASSLSGQGTYNEQFF. The DNA of the CDR3 is TGTGCCAGCAGTTTATCAGGCCAGGGTACCTACAATGAGCAGTTCTTC.

DNA of the CDR3: TGTGCCAGCAGTTCGTCATGGGGACTAGCGGGAGGTGATACGCAGTATTTT. Amino acids: CASSSSWGLAGGDTQYF. V and J are TRBV6-5 and TRBJ2-3, with 15 bases that match TRBD2. Germline V gene lookup returns CDR1 MNHEY and CDR2 SVGAGI. J was trimmed by 6 bases and V by 4 bases; bases with no gene match: 8. The CDR3 runs 17 residues.

The table lists this clonotype with a few counts. The chain uses TRBV20-1 and TRBJ1-2; 7 nucleotides align to TRBD1. The CDR3 contains 13 residues. From germline, CDR1 is DFQATT and CDR2 SNEGSKA (reference sequence). Trimming cost V 5 bases and J 7 bases; bases outside gene matches: 10. The CDR3 DNA reads TGCAGTGCTCAACGCGACAGGGTGGGTGGCTACACCTTC. It translates to CSAQRDRVGGYTF.

About this clonotype itself: The junction differs from germline at one of its ends, possibly a read error. The rearrangement uses TRBV9 and TRBJ2-4; the D call may be TRBD1 or TRBD2 (5 bases each). The CDR3 is made up of 18 amino acids. Germline V gene sequence: CDR1 SGDLS, CDR2 YYNGEE. As DNA, the CDR3 is TGTGCCAGCGGCGTAGGGTCGGGACCCATAAACGCCAAAAACATTCAGTACTTC. Translating it yields CASGVGSGPINAKNIQYF.

This clonotype has a handful of counts. The gene calls are TRBV20-1 and TRBJ1-5; no firm D call. This CDR3 comprises 12 residues. CDR1 is DFQATT, CDR2 SNEGSKA, per germline (reference sequence). The V gene lost 6 bases and the J gene lost 2 bases, with 8 bases spanning the gap. The CDR3, as DNA: TGCAGTGCCGGGAACGGCAATCAGCCCCAGCATTTT. This codes for CSAGNGNQPQHF.

This chain connects TRBV6-2 or TRBV6-3 to TRBJ1-4; 7 bases align to TRBD1. This CDR3 region has 15 residues. Per germline, CDR1 MNHEY and CDR2 SVGEGT. V lost 4 bases to trimming and J lost 8 bases; unmatched junction nucleotides: 10. This CDR3 reads CASSSNRGHIEKLFF. The DNA of the CDR3 is TGTGCCAGCAGTTCGAACAGGGGCCACATCGAAAAACTGTTTTTT.

This chain connects TRBV7-2 to TRBJ1-4; D is undetermined. The CDR3 is 14 amino acids. Germline CDR1 reads SGHTA; CDR2 reads FQGNSA. V lost 2 bases, J lost 3 bases, and 7 bases lay in between. This chain's CDR3 is CASSLNVANEKLFF. The CDR3 nucleotides read TGTGCCAGCAGCTTAAACGTGGCTAATGAAAAACTGTTTTTT.

J is TRBJ2-6 and V is TRBV6-1; D tentatively reads TRBD1 or TRBD2 (5 bases each). CDR3 length: 14 residues. Trimming shortened V by 1 base and J by 4 bases, and 5 bases separated the two germline ends. Germline CDR1 MNHNS, CDR2 SASEGT. This chain's CDR3 is CASSEGGGANVLTF. The CDR3, as DNA: TGTGCCAGCAGTGAAGGGGGGGGGGCCAACGTCCTGACTTTC.

The chain joins TRBV12-3 or TRBV12-4 to TRBJ2-5, with D perhaps matching TRBD1 or TRBD2 (5 bases each). There are 15 residues in the CDR3. V lost 5 bases and J lost 6, with 19 bases in between. CDR3 coding DNA: TGTGCCAGCAGTCTCTACACTCACGGGGCCAAGACCCAGTACTTC. Protein: CASSLYTHGAKTQYF.

The CDR3, as DNA: TGTGCCAGCAGTTTGGTACTACTGTCCTACGAGCAGTACTTC. It specifies CASSLVLLSYEQYF. The chain recombines TRBV12-3 or TRBV12-4 with TRBJ2-7; D not resolved. Between the trimmed V and J ends, which lost 3 bases and 1 base, there was a span of 10 bases. CDR3 length: 14 residues.

The chain joins TRBV20-1 to TRBJ1-6; 11 positions agree with TRBD1. Germline CDR1 is DFQATT and CDR2 is SNEGSKA (reference sequence). The CDR3 loop spans 15 amino acids. Trimming at V came to 0 bases and at J to 10 bases, leaving 5 bases not matched to a gene. The CDR3 bases are TGCAGTGCTAGAGATCCGGGACAGGGGGTATCACCCCTCCACTTT. Translated, it gives CSARDPGQGVSPLHF.

The genes are TRBV5-1 and TRBJ2-5; 7 bases agree with TRBD1. The J call may be wrong; the DNA end is better matched by TRBJ2-7. Germline lookup yields CDR1 SGHRS and CDR2 YFSETQ. The CDR3 length is 15 residues. The CDR3: CASSQGQSTLYEQYF. Here the CDR3 DNA reads TGCGCCAGCAGCCAGGGACAGTCCACCCTCTACGAGCAGTACTTC.

V is TRBV24-1 and J is TRBJ1-4; 7 positions match TRBD1. J gave up 9 bases and V 4 bases, and 13 bases lay outside the gene matches. CDR1 and CDR2 from the germline V gene are KGHDR and SFDVKD. This CDR3 has 16 residues. The CDR3 DNA reads as TGTGCCACCAGTGAGGGGGACAGAACCGGAGGGAAAAAACTGTTTTTT. This gives the protein CATSEGDRTGGKKLFF.

V and J are TRBV7-2 and TRBJ2-3; the match to TRBD2 covers 8 bases. The germline CDR1 and CDR2 sequences are SGHTA and FQGNSA. V gave up 1 base and J gave up 2 bases; unmatched junction bases: 5. The CDR3 loop spans 16 amino acids. The CDR3 reads CASSLGSGVNTDTQYF. The CDR3, as DNA: TGTGCCAGCAGCTTAGGTAGCGGGGTTAACACAGATACGCAGTATTTT.

In its sample, this clonotype was seen a few times. V gene TRBV7-6 combines with J gene TRBJ2-3; D gene uncertain. The germline CDR1 and CDR2 sequences are SGHVS and FNYEAQ. The germline V and J ends were trimmed by 1 base and 2 bases, with 7 bases remaining between them. The CDR3 is made up of 14 amino acids. As DNA, the CDR3 is TGTGCCAGCAGCTTAGACGGGCTCACAGATACGCAGTATTTT. Its translation: CASSLDGLTDTQYF.

This clonotype was detected a few times. This chain joins TRBV6-5 and TRBJ1-2; 7 bases align to TRBD1. V shed 0 bases and J 6 bases; nucleotides not matched to a gene: 7. The CDR3 has 15 amino acids. CDR1 is MNHEY, CDR2 SVGAGI, per germline. CDR3 coding DNA: TGTGCCAGCAGTTACTCGATAGGGGGCGCGAATGGCTACACCTTC. Translating gives CASSYSIGGANGYTF.